This passage covers 8 T cell receptor beta chains from one sample sequenced in a study of shared clonotypes between healthy human individuals (dated by TCRdb to the early 2020s). To prepare the library, the immunoSEQ multiplex PCR assay was applied. The source is immuneACCESS, and TCRdb retained only in-frame sequences with V and J called. Part of the clones is not carried over; for the studies checked, unresolved V genes explain less than half of this, and the remainder is unexplained. The sample records fewer than 1.8 million clones, approximately 98.5% of which are singletons. Approximately 0.4% of the sample belongs to the ten largest clones. Sequencing was carried out using naive CD4+ T cells sorted from blood. According to the study, the label for this sample's cell subset or site signals: CD45RA+ positively selected. The receptors stem from a man aged 25-45 years in good health.

This chain connects TRBV7-9 to TRBJ1-3, with a possible D match to TRBD1 (5 bases). CDR1 SEHNR and CDR2 FQNEAQ come from the germline V gene (reference sequence). V was clipped by 8 bases and J by 2 bases, with 13 bases between them. This CDR3 contains 14 residues. The CDR3 DNA is TGTGCCAGCTACCCGGGGGGGGCTGGAAACACCATATATTTT. Residues: CASYPGGAGNTIYF.

J is TRBJ2-7 and V is TRBV14, with D unresolved. The CDR3 sequence is 14 residues long. Germline V gene sequence: CDR1 SGHDN, CDR2 FVKESK. The V and J ends lost 4 bases and 7 bases respectively, with 17 bases between them. CDR3 residues: CASSPRARSGEQYF. In DNA, the CDR3 is TGTGCCAGCAGCCCACGGGCACGGTCTGGGGAGCAGTACTTC.

The chain is built from TRBV5-4 and TRBJ2-5; possibly TRBD2 for D (6 bases). The V gene's germline CDR1 is SGHNT and CDR2 YYREEE (reference sequence). CDR3 size: 19 residues. V was trimmed by 0 bases and J by 1 base, leaving 22 bases between them. CDR3 in DNA: TGTGCCAGCAGCTTGGGGCCGGGACTCTCAATCCCGGCCCAAGAGACCCAGTACTTC. This codes for CASSLGPGLSIPAQETQYF.

The V call is TRBV5-6, the J call TRBJ1-2; possibly TRBD1 for D (6 bases). The V and J ends lost 3 bases and 5 bases respectively, with 20 bases between them. This CDR3 has 16 residues. Per germline, CDR1 SGHDT and CDR2 YYEEEE. CDR3 region: CASSSPVGGRSYGYTF. CDR3 in DNA: TGTGCCAGCAGCTCCCCTGTCGGGGGCAGGAGTTATGGCTACACCTTC.

J is TRBJ2-1 and V is TRBV27, with 10 bases matching TRBD2. The CDR3 is 16 amino acids. The V segment lost 6 bases and the J segment 7 bases; nucleotides outside the gene matches: 12. Per germline, CDR1 MNHEY and CDR2 SMNVEV (reference sequence). The CDR3 sequence: CASSTLSGRAGNEQFF. The CDR3 DNA is TGTGCCAGCAGCACCCTAAGCGGGAGGGCGGGTAATGAGCAGTTCTTC.

Details on this clone: Other nucleotide sequences from this sample produce the same CDR3. The chain has TRBV7-9 and TRBJ1-5; D ambiguous. The CDR3 runs 12 residues. Germline CDR1 SEHNR, CDR2 FQNEAQ (reference sequence). V lost 3 bases and J lost 3, with 3 bases in between. In nucleotides, the CDR3 is TGTGCCAGCAGCTTGCCCAATCAGCCCCAGCATTTT. Its translation is CASSLPNQPQHF.

This sequence joins TRBV19 and TRBJ1-1; D might be TRBD1 (5 bases). V lost 8 bases, J lost 1 base, and 11 bases lay in between. Per germline, CDR1 LNHDA and CDR2 SQIVND (reference sequence). This CDR3 has 13 residues. The CDR3 spells CASAGLRNTEAFF. CDR3 sequence (DNA): TGTGCCAGTGCAGGGCTTCGGAACACTGAAGCTTTCTTT.

This chain connects TRBV5-1 to TRBJ2-3; the D gene is possibly TRBD2 (5 bases). From germline, CDR1 is SGHRS and CDR2 YFSETQ. The CDR3 length is 17 residues. The V and J ends lost 0 bases and 2 bases respectively, with 16 bases between them. The CDR3 reads CASSLAGGITTTDTQYF. The CDR3 nucleotides read TGCGCCAGCAGCTTGGCCGGAGGAATAACCACCACAGATACGCAGTATTTT.